The rows below give T cell receptor beta chains drawn from one sample of a study of blood T cell repertoires in COVID-19. Assay: immunoSEQ multiplex PCR; the TCRdb copy retains only in-frame clones and omits some. The data show around 170,000 clones, 86% seen once. Specimen: PBMCs or T cells enriched from blood (not recorded which). The receptors derive from a woman aged 25 to 39 who had recovered from COVID-19. Both conserved end residues are part of each CDR3. Fields, in order: CDR3 protein, CDR3 DNA, J gene, V gene, D gene, clone size. The D gene is left open where the match is weak. A clone size is listed for some rows: how often the clone was seen (once, few, many), or a class if it is expanded.

cdr3_aa: CASSLLSGSTDTQYF
cdr3_nt: TGTGCCAGCAGTTTACTTAGCGGGAGCACAGATACGCAGTATTTT
j_call: TRBJ2-3
v_call: TRBV27
d_call: TRBD2
clone_size: -

cdr3_aa: CASSLVRLAESYEQYF
cdr3_nt: TGCGCCAGCAGCTTGGTCCGGCTAGCAGAATCCTACGAGCAGTACTTC
j_call: TRBJ2-7
v_call: TRBV5-1
d_call: -
clone_size: once

cdr3_aa: CASSLAERVGYTF
cdr3_nt: TGTGCCAGCAGTTTAGCAGAGAGGGTTGGCTACACCTTC
j_call: TRBJ1-2
v_call: TRBV12-3/TRBV12-4
d_call: -
clone_size: -

cdr3_aa: CASSYPGNLNF
cdr3_nt: TGTGCCAGCAGTTACCCGGGTAATTTGAATTTC
j_call: TRBJ1-2
v_call: TRBV6-6
d_call: -
clone_size: -

cdr3_aa: CASSLLPGGYNEQFF
cdr3_nt: TGCGCCAGCAGCCTTCTGCCGGGGGGGTACAATGAGCAGTTCTTC
j_call: TRBJ2-1
v_call: TRBV4-1
d_call: TRBD2
clone_size: once

cdr3_aa: CAIRGTSGTNTPYEQYF
cdr3_nt: TGTGCCATCAGGGGGACTAGCGGGACAAATACACCTTACGAGCAGTACTTC
j_call: TRBJ2-7
v_call: TRBV10-3
d_call: TRBD2
clone_size: -

cdr3_aa: CASSETGDTEAFF
cdr3_nt: TGTGCCAGCAGTGAAACAGGCGACACTGAAGCTTTCTTT
j_call: TRBJ1-1
v_call: TRBV6-1
d_call: -
clone_size: -

cdr3_aa: CASSLRQGTHEAFF
cdr3_nt: TGTGCCAGCAGCTTAAGACAGGGGACTCACGAAGCTTTCTTT
j_call: TRBJ1-1
v_call: TRBV11-2
d_call: TRBD1
clone_size: -

cdr3_aa: CATEGQGSGANVLTF
cdr3_nt: TGTGCCACCGAGGGACAGGGCTCTGGGGCCAACGTCCTGACTTTC
j_call: TRBJ2-6
v_call: TRBV10-3
d_call: TRBD1
clone_size: -

cdr3_aa: CASRSTGWYQPQHF
cdr3_nt: TGTGCCAGCAGATCGACAGGGTGGTATCAGCCCCAGCATTTT
j_call: TRBJ1-5
v_call: TRBV28
d_call: TRBD1
clone_size: -

cdr3_aa: CASSPRTSGRSVFF
cdr3_nt: TGTGCCAGCAGTCCGAGGACTAGCGGGAGGTCGGTGTTCTTC
j_call: TRBJ2-1
v_call: TRBV28
d_call: TRBD2
clone_size: -

cdr3_aa: CASQGVHEQYF
cdr3_nt: TGTGCCAGCCAGGGGGTCCACGAGCAGTACTTC
j_call: TRBJ2-7
v_call: TRBV2
d_call: TRBD1
clone_size: -

cdr3_aa: CASSSPGRSGANVLTF
cdr3_nt: TGTGCCAGCAGTTCTCCGGGGAGGTCTGGGGCCAACGTCCTGACTTTC
j_call: TRBJ2-6
v_call: TRBV28
d_call: -
clone_size: -

cdr3_aa: CASSSGQIYEQYF
cdr3_nt: TGTGCTAGCAGTTCGGGACAGATCTACGAGCAGTACTTC
j_call: TRBJ2-7
v_call: TRBV7-7
d_call: TRBD1
clone_size: -

cdr3_aa: CASSEPGLLYGYTF
cdr3_nt: TGCGCCAGCAGCGAACCGGGACTGCTCTATGGCTACACCTTC
j_call: TRBJ1-2
v_call: TRBV5-1
d_call: -
clone_size: -

cdr3_aa: CASSYGGGTDTQYF
cdr3_nt: TGTGCCAGCAGTTATGGGGGGGGCACAGATACGCAGTATTTT
j_call: TRBJ2-3
v_call: TRBV6-5
d_call: TRBD2
clone_size: -

cdr3_aa: CASSLDPREKLFF
cdr3_nt: TGTGCCAGCAGCTTAGATCCGAGGGAAAAACTGTTTTTT
j_call: TRBJ1-4
v_call: TRBV7-9
d_call: -
clone_size: once

cdr3_aa: CASPGQGTGELFF
cdr3_nt: TGTGCCAGCCCGGGACAGGGGACCGGGGAGCTGTTTTTT
j_call: TRBJ2-2
v_call: TRBV6-5
d_call: TRBD1
clone_size: -

cdr3_aa: CASSFRDLLAGVKDTQYF
cdr3_nt: TGTGCCAGCAGCTTTAGAGACCTCCTAGCGGGAGTGAAAGATACGCAGTATTTT
j_call: TRBJ2-3
v_call: TRBV13
d_call: TRBD2
clone_size: -

cdr3_aa: CASSHPRQGEMNRTYEQYF
cdr3_nt: TGTGCCAGCAGCCATCCTAGACAGGGGGAGATGAATCGGACCTACGAGCAGTACTTC
j_call: TRBJ2-7
v_call: TRBV3-1/TRBV3-2
d_call: TRBD1
clone_size: -

cdr3_aa: CASSPRTSTEAFF
cdr3_nt: TGTGCCAGCTCACCACGTACGAGTACTGAAGCTTTCTTT
j_call: TRBJ1-1
v_call: TRBV18
d_call: -
clone_size: -

cdr3_aa: CASSPGTSVQYF
cdr3_nt: TGTGCCAGCAGCCCAGGGACTAGCGTGCAGTACTTC
j_call: TRBJ2-7
v_call: TRBV3-1/TRBV3-2
d_call: TRBD2
clone_size: -

cdr3_aa: CASSPELAGAYEQYF
cdr3_nt: TGTGCCAGCAGCCCCGAACTAGCGGGGGCCTACGAGCAGTACTTC
j_call: TRBJ2-7
v_call: TRBV9
d_call: TRBD2
clone_size: -

cdr3_aa: CASSHGLAGVGTGELFF
cdr3_nt: TGCGCCAGCAGCCACGGACTAGCGGGAGTTGGAACCGGGGAGCTGTTTTTT
j_call: TRBJ2-2
v_call: TRBV5-1
d_call: TRBD2
clone_size: -

cdr3_aa: CASSLGLAGVLTGELFF
cdr3_nt: TGTGCCAGCAGCCTGGGCCTAGCGGGGGTTCTCACCGGGGAGCTGTTTTTT
j_call: TRBJ2-2
v_call: TRBV5-4
d_call: TRBD2
clone_size: -

cdr3_aa: CASSGRSGSSGANVLTF
cdr3_nt: TGTGCCAGCAGTGGGCGAAGCGGGAGTTCTGGGGCCAACGTCCTGACTTTC
j_call: TRBJ2-6
v_call: TRBV2
d_call: TRBD2
clone_size: once

cdr3_aa: CASSLGTGQGQDTQYF
cdr3_nt: TGTGCCAGCAGCTTAGGGACGGGACAGGGCCAAGATACGCAGTATTTT
j_call: TRBJ2-3
v_call: TRBV7-6
d_call: TRBD1
clone_size: -

cdr3_aa: CASSNTLAGAPYEQYF
cdr3_nt: TGTGCCAGCAGTAACACCCTAGCGGGAGCACCGTACGAGCAGTACTTC
j_call: TRBJ2-7
v_call: TRBV27
d_call: TRBD2
clone_size: -

cdr3_aa: CASSPIADTQYF
cdr3_nt: TGTGCCAGCAGCCCTATAGCGGATACGCAGTATTTT
j_call: TRBJ2-3
v_call: TRBV7-9
d_call: -
clone_size: -

cdr3_aa: CASSPGTSGSGEQFF
cdr3_nt: TGTGCCAGCAGCCCGGGGACTAGCGGGAGCGGTGAGCAGTTCTTC
j_call: TRBJ2-1
v_call: TRBV7-8
d_call: TRBD2
clone_size: -

cdr3_aa: CATISGSSYNEQFF
cdr3_nt: TGTGCCACCATAAGCGGCAGCTCCTACAATGAGCAGTTCTTC
j_call: TRBJ2-1
v_call: TRBV28
d_call: -
clone_size: -

cdr3_aa: CASSPLRGGSTDTQYF
cdr3_nt: TGTGCCAGCAGCCCCCTGCGGGGAGGAAGCACAGATACGCAGTATTTT
j_call: TRBJ2-3
v_call: TRBV7-2
d_call: -
clone_size: -

cdr3_aa: CASNRETEQYF
cdr3_nt: TGTGCCAGCAACCGGGAGACCGAGCAGTACTTC
j_call: TRBJ2-7
v_call: TRBV28
d_call: -
clone_size: -

cdr3_aa: CASSLDGGNNEQFF
cdr3_nt: TGTGCCAGCAGCTTAGATGGGGGGAACAATGAGCAGTTCTTC
j_call: TRBJ2-1
v_call: TRBV7-9
d_call: -
clone_size: -

cdr3_aa: CASSDSEYNEQFF
cdr3_nt: TGTGCCAGCAGTGACTCGGAGTACAATGAGCAGTTCTTC
j_call: TRBJ2-1
v_call: TRBV6-4
d_call: -
clone_size: many

cdr3_aa: CASSYSGRAGHNEQFF
cdr3_nt: TGTGCCAGCAGCTATAGCGGGAGGGCCGGGCACAATGAGCAGTTCTTC
j_call: TRBJ2-1
v_call: TRBV5-4
d_call: TRBD2
clone_size: -

cdr3_aa: CASKSLAPEGNEQFF
cdr3_nt: TGTGCCAGCAAGTCCCTAGCGCCTGAGGGGAATGAGCAGTTCTTC
j_call: TRBJ2-1
v_call: TRBV2
d_call: -
clone_size: -

cdr3_aa: CASRYLGQGDYGYTF
cdr3_nt: TGTGCCAGCAGATACCTGGGGCAGGGGGACTATGGCTACACCTTC
j_call: TRBJ1-2
v_call: TRBV28
d_call: TRBD1
clone_size: -

cdr3_aa: CASSLLEIQGNGPQHF
cdr3_nt: TGTGCCAGCAGTTTATTAGAAATACAGGGAAACGGGCCCCAGCATTTT
j_call: TRBJ1-5
v_call: TRBV28
d_call: -
clone_size: -

cdr3_aa: CSAREVNTIYF
cdr3_nt: TGCAGTGCTCGGGAGGTAAACACCATATATTTT
j_call: TRBJ1-3
v_call: TRBV20-1
d_call: -
clone_size: few

cdr3_aa: CASSLANVATDTQYF
cdr3_nt: TGTGCCAGCAGCTTGGCCAATGTGGCCACAGATACGCAGTATTTT
j_call: TRBJ2-3
v_call: TRBV5-4
d_call: -
clone_size: -

cdr3_aa: CASSQDREGIETQYF
cdr3_nt: TGTGCCAGCAGCCAGGACAGGGAGGGGATAGAGACCCAGTACTTC
j_call: TRBJ2-5
v_call: TRBV28
d_call: -
clone_size: -

cdr3_aa: CASSSQTGGFDGYTF
cdr3_nt: TGCGCCAGCAGCTCACAAACAGGGGGCTTCGATGGCTACACCTTC
j_call: TRBJ1-2
v_call: TRBV5-1
d_call: TRBD1
clone_size: -

cdr3_aa: CAWNGQGSTEAFF
cdr3_nt: TGTGCCTGGAACGGACAGGGGAGCACTGAAGCTTTCTTT
j_call: TRBJ1-1
v_call: TRBV30
d_call: TRBD1
clone_size: -

cdr3_aa: CASGFVAGGPNEQFF
cdr3_nt: TGTGCTAGTGGTTTCGTAGCGGGAGGGCCGAATGAGCAGTTCTTC
j_call: TRBJ2-1
v_call: TRBV12-5
d_call: TRBD2
clone_size: -

cdr3_aa: CASSLGLPGGEQYF
cdr3_nt: TGTGCCAGCAGTTTGGGACTACCCGGGGGCGAGCAGTACTTC
j_call: TRBJ2-7
v_call: TRBV28
d_call: TRBD2
clone_size: -

cdr3_aa: CASSLAGAGDEQYF
cdr3_nt: TGTGCCAGCAGCTTAGCAGGGGCAGGGGACGAGCAGTACTTC
j_call: TRBJ2-7
v_call: TRBV7-9
d_call: -
clone_size: -

cdr3_aa: CAFRRGSSECYEQYF
cdr3_nt: TGTGCCTTCAGACGGGGGTCTAGCGAATGCTACGAGCAGTACTTC
j_call: TRBJ2-7
v_call: TRBV6-4
d_call: -
clone_size: -

cdr3_aa: CASSRLVGYNEQFF
cdr3_nt: TGTGCCAGTAGTAGACTAGTAGGGTACAATGAGCAGTTCTTC
j_call: TRBJ2-1
v_call: TRBV19
d_call: -
clone_size: once

cdr3_aa: CASSQFWQGPYEQYF
cdr3_nt: TGTGCCAGCAGCCAGTTTTGGCAGGGGCCCTACGAGCAGTACTTC
j_call: TRBJ2-7
v_call: TRBV6-5
d_call: -
clone_size: -

cdr3_aa: CASSPERGFYEQYF
cdr3_nt: TGCGCCAGCAGCCCAGAGAGGGGGTTCTACGAGCAGTACTTC
j_call: TRBJ2-7
v_call: TRBV5-1
d_call: -
clone_size: once